The source of this TCR beta chain is a study of blood T cell repertoires in COVID-19. For the study at large: The United States, Italy and Spain supplied acute and convalescent COVID-19 samples. T cells, B-cell-depleted T cells, or PBMCs provided the cDNA or gDNA that served as material.

The CDR3 is made up of 14 amino acids. V was trimmed by 6 bases and J by 3 bases, leaving 16 bases between them. CDR1 is SGHDT and CDR2 is YYEEEE in the germline V gene. As processed by the authors: Amplifying reference gene primers gave estimates of nucleated cell counts. Sequenced by immunoSEQ multiplex PCR; TCRdb stores in-frame clones only, minus some. V and J calls and clone size follow that table, whereas D and trimming were derived from the DNA. Found here are around 300,000 clones, approximately 83% of them singletons; the top ten hold 13%. The rearrangement uses TRBV5-6 and TRBJ2-7, with D perhaps TRBD2 (5 bases). The sequenced material came from peripheral blood. The TCR comes from a human donor in a cohort sampled during active COVID-19. CDR3 coding DNA: TGTGCCAGCACCCTGGCGGGTAGAGGCTACGAGCAGTACTTC. This translates into CASTLAGRGYEQYF.